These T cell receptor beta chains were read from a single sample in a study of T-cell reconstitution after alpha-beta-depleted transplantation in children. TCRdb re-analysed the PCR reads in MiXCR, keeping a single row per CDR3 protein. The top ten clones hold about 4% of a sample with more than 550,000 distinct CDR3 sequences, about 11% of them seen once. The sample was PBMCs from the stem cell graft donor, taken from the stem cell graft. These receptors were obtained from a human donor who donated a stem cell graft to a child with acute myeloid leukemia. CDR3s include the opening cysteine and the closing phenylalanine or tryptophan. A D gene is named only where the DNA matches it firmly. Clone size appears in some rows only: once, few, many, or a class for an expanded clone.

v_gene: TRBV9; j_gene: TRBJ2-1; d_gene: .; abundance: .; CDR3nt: TGTGCCAGCAGCGTAGCGAATAGCGGATACAATGAGCAGTTCTTC; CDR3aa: CASSVANSGYNEQFF
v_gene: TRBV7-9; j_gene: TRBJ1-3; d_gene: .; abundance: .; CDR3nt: TGTGCCAGCAGCTTAGTTGTTTCGGGCAGCTCTGGAAACACCATATATTTT; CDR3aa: CASSLVVSGSSGNTIYF
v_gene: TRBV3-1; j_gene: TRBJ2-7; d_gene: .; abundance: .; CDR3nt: TGTGCCAGCAGCCCAGCTACTGGTGAGTTCGGTGACGAGTACTTC; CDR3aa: CASSPATGEFGDEYF
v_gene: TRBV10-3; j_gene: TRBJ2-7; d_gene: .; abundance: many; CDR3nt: TGTGCCATCAACGATGCCGGCGGGAACTCCTACGAGCAGTACTTC; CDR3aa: CAINDAGGNSYEQYF
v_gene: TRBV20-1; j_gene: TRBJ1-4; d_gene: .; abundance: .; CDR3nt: TGCAGTGCTAGAGGATCGACGGGCAGCTCTAATGAAAAACTGTTTTTT; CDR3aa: CSARGSTGSSNEKLFF
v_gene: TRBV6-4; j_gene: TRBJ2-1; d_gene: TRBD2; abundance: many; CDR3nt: TGTGCCAGCAGTGACCCGGGGGGAGGGAATGAGCAGTTCTTC; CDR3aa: CASSDPGGGNEQFF
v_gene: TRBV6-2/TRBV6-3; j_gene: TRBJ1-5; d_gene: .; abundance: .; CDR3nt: TGTGCCAGCAGTTCCACAGGGCGGGGCAATCAGCCCCAGCATTTT; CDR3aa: CASSSTGRGNQPQHF
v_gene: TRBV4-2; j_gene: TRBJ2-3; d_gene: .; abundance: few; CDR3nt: TGTGCCAGCAGCCCCAGGCTGGTTAGCGTAACAGATACGCAGTATTTT; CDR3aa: CASSPRLVSVTDTQYF
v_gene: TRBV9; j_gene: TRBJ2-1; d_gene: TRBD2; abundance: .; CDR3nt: TGTGCCAGCAGCACCGGGACTAGCGGGAACCACAATGAGCAGTTCTTC; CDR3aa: CASSTGTSGNHNEQFF
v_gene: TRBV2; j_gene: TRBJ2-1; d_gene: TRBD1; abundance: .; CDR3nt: TGTGCCAGCAGTGAAGCGCGAGACAGGGTCAATGAGCAGTTCTTC; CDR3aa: CASSEARDRVNEQFF
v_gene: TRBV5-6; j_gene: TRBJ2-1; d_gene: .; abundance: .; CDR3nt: TGTGCCAGCAGCTTGGTCCACGGTCGATTGGAGCAGTTCTTC; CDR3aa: CASSLVHGRLEQFF
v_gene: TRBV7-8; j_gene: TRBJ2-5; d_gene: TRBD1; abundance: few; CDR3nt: TGTGCCAGCAGCTTACCGGGACAGGGGATGGGAGAGACCCAGTACTTC; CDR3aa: CASSLPGQGMGETQYF
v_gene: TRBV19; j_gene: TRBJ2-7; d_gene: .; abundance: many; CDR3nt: TGTGCCAGTAGTATCACCAGCGTAGCCACCTACGAGCAGTACTTC; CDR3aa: CASSITSVATYEQYF
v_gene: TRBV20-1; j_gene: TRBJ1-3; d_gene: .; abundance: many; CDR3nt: TGCAGTGCTAGAGACCCCAGGACGGGGTTCTCTGGAAACACCATATATTTT; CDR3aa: CSARDPRTGFSGNTIYF
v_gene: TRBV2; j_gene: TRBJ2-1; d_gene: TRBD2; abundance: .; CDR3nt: TGTGCCATCACCTTAAGACCGGGACTAGCGCTGGGGGGCTACAATGAGCAGTTCTTC; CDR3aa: CAITLRPGLALGGYNEQFF
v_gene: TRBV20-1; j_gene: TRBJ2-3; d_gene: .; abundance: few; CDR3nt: TGCAGTGCTCAGCCTACAGGGCCCCCGGCGCAGTATTTT; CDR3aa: CSAQPTGPPAQYF
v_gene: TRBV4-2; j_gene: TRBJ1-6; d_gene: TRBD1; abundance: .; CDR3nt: TGTGCCAGCAGCCAAGAAGCGGGACAGGGAAGATCACCCCTCCACTTT; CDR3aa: CASSQEAGQGRSPLHF
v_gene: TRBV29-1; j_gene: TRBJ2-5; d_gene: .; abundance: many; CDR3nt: TGCAGCGTTGAACCGTGGAGGGAAGAGACCCAGTACTTC; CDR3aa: CSVEPWREETQYF
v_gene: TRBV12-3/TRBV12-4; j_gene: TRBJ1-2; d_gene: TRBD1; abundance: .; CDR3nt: TGTGCCAGCAGTTTTTTCCCCCGGGACAGCTATGGCTACACCTTC; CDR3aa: CASSFFPRDSYGYTF
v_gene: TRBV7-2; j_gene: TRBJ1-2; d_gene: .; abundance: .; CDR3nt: TGTGCCAGCAGCTTAGACCCGGGCCAGAGGGGCTACACCTTC; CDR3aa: CASSLDPGQRGYTF
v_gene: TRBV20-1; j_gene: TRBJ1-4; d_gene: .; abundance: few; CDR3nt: TGCAGTGCGACGGGACTTTTCCATGAAAAACTGTTTTTT; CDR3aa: CSATGLFHEKLFF
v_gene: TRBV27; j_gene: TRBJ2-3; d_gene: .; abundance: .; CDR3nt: TGTGCCAGCAGTTTATCGCGGGGGCGGGCAGATACGCAGTATTTT; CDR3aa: CASSLSRGRADTQYF
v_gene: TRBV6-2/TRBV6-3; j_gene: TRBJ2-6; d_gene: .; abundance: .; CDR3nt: TGTGCCGGGGGTATGGGGGCCAACGTCCTGACTTTC; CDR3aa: CAGGMGANVLTF
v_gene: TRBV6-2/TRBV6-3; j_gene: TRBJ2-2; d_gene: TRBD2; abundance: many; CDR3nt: TGTGCCAGCAGTTCCGCCCTACGACTAGCGGGAGGGCCGGACACCGGGGAGCTGTTTTTT; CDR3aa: CASSSALRLAGGPDTGELFF